This T cell receptor beta chain was captured by sequencing in a study of shared clonotypes between healthy human individuals. The ends were cut back, 3 bases at V and 0 bases at J, with 18 bases in the middle. The CDR3 is made up of 18 amino acids. Per germline, CDR1 MNHEY and CDR2 SMNVEV (reference sequence). Using immunoSEQ multiplex PCR, the repertoire was profiled, and TCRdb retains in-frame clones only, with some absent. The sample contains a few hundred thousand clones, around 90% of which appear only once. Sequences were obtained from memory CD8+ T cells sorted from blood. Stated subset: CD45RO+ cells pooled with CCR7-negative TemRA cells. The J gene is TRBJ1-5, the V gene TRBV27; no clear D gene. This receptor was obtained from a man in his late teens or twenties in good health. CDR3 in amino acids: CASSLSNLTLYSNQPQHF. The CDR3 bases are TGTGCCAGCAGTTTGTCGAACCTAACCCTATATAGCAATCAGCCCCAGCATTTT.